The 12 T cell receptor beta chains below come from one sample, sequenced in a study of T cells expressing NK-cell markers. Using the 5' RACE reads, TCRdb records one entry per CDR3 protein without DNA. This specimen shows about 180,000 distinct CDR3 sequences; the ten leading clones hold around 21%. The source material was blood T cells: a sorted CD56 or NKG2C T cell subset, CD4+ or CD8+ T cells, or bulk PBMC T cells (not recorded which). Receptors were obtained from a man between 18 and 69 years old in good health.

The J gene is TRBJ1-2, the V gene TRBV28; TCRdb selects TRBD1, and the lack of DNA leaves this call unchecked. The CDR3 consists of 17 residues. CDR1 and CDR2 (germline): MDHEN, SYDVKM. This CDR3 reads CASSDPTRRVLNYGYTF.

V is TRBV18 and J is TRBJ1-5; TCRdb outputs TRBD1, but without DNA this stays unchecked. This CDR3 is built from 16 residues. CDR1 is KGHSH, CDR2 LQKENI, per germline. The CDR3 loop reads CASSPQGTGSEQPQHF.

V is TRBV6-2 or TRBV6-3 and J is TRBJ1-1. Germline loops: CDR1 MNHEY, CDR2 SVGEGT. CDR3 length equals 14 residues. CDR3 sequence: CASSSWARVTEAFF.

The chain employs TRBV7-2 and TRBJ2-3. Germline-derived CDR1 and CDR2 are SGHTA and FQGNSA. The CDR3 is made up of 13 amino acids. The CDR3 loop reads CASSPRTTDTQYF.

V usage is TRBV4-1 and J usage is TRBJ2-7; TCRdb names TRBD1, which stays unverified in the absence of DNA. The CDR3 is made up of 15 amino acids. CDR1 is MGHRA and CDR2 is YSYEKL in the germline V gene. The CDR3 sequence: CASSLGAASSYEQYF.

This rearrangement joins TRBV5-4 to TRBJ2-3. Germline V CDR1 and CDR2: SGHNT, YYREEE (reference sequence). This CDR3 spans 16 amino acids. The CDR3 is CASSPSWDENTDTQYF. Combining the CDR3 with reference TRBV5-4 and TRBJ2-3 gives the whole variable domain ETGVTQSPTHLIKTRGQQVTLRCSSQSGHNTVSWYQQALGQGPQFIFQYYREEENGRGNFPPRFSGLQFPNYSSELNVNALELDDSALYLCASSPSWDENTDTQYFGPGTRLTVL.

The rearrangement links TRBV28 to TRBJ2-7; TCRdb outputs TRBD1, but without DNA this stays unchecked. Germline CDR1 MDHEN, CDR2 SYDVKM. The CDR3 extends over 14 amino acids. This CDR3 reads CASRDLTGVYEQYF.

The V gene is TRBV5-5, the J gene TRBJ2-2. Germline V lookup: CDR1 SGHKS, CDR2 YYEKEE (reference sequence). CDR3 length: 13 amino acids. This CDR3 is CASSLGNTGELFF.

This chain joins TRBV7-9 and TRBJ2-2; TCRdb's assignment of TRBD1 cannot be checked, as there is no DNA. CDR1 and CDR2 (germline): SEHNR, FQNEAQ (reference sequence). The CDR3 runs 17 residues. CDR3 amino acids: CASSPDWDGDYTGELFF.

The chain has TRBV5-4 and TRBJ2-7. The length of the CDR3 is 13 residues. CDR1 and CDR2 from the germline V gene are SGHNT and YYREEE (reference sequence). Here the CDR3 reads CASSSLISGEQYF.

CDR3 in amino acids: CASSLAGASKDEQFF. The rearrangement joins TRBV7-9 to TRBJ2-1; the TCRdb call, TRBD1, lacks DNA for checking. This CDR3 spans 15 amino acids. The V gene's germline CDR1 is SEHNR and CDR2 FQNEAQ (reference sequence).

CDR3 sequence reads: CASSLLGYPSSTDTQYF. The chain carries TRBV12-3 or TRBV12-4 and TRBJ2-3. The CDR3 extends over 17 amino acids.